The clone carrying this TCR beta chain showed up just once. The target antigen is unknown. These data come from a study of cytomegalovirus exposure and HLA in healthy donors. Findings of the study overall: In a later analysis, HLA-C alleles had the fewest associated TCRs, DRB1 alleles the most.

13 Jbeta primers and 60 Vbeta primers were used for the PCR. This table comes from immunoSEQ multiplex PCR, and its TCRdb copy is limited to in-frame clones, with some not included. Among about 180,000 clones listed, roughly 80% were seen once. The CDR3 loop spans 17 amino acids. Trimming at V came to 2 bases and at J to 1 base, leaving 6 bases not matched to a gene. Per the germline V gene, CDR1 is LNHNV and CDR2 is YYDKDF (reference sequence). Sequencing was carried out using PBMCs. The clonotype comes from a middle-aged man in good health and CMV-seronegative. The V and J genes are TRBV15 and TRBJ2-2; 8 positions match TRBD1. CDR3 sequence reads: CATSRTTGTGNTGELFF. The CDR3 DNA is TGTGCCACCAGCAGAACCACCGGGACAGGGAACACCGGGGAGCTGTTTTTT.